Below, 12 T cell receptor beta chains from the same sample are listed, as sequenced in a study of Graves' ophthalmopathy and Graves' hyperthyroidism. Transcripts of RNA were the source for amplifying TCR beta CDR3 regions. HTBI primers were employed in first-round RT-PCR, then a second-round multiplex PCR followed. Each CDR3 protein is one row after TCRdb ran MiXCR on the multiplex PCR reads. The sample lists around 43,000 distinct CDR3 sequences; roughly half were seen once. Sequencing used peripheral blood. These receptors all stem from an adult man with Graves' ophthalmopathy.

The CDR3 spells CSASSTAEDREGETQYF. The CDR3 DNA follows: TGCAGTGCTAGCTCAACCGCCGAGGACAGGGAGGGAGAGACCCAGTACTTC. This chain links TRBV20-1 with TRBJ2-5; possibly TRBD1 for D (8 bases). This CDR3 is built from 17 residues. Germline-derived CDR1 and CDR2 are DFQATT and SNEGSKA (reference sequence). Deletions cut 3 bases from V and 4 bases from J, with 24 bases between.

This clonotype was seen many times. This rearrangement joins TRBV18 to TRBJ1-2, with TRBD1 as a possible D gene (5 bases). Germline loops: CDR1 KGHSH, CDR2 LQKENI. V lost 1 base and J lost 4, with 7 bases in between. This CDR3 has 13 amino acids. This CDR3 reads CASSPQGTYGYTF. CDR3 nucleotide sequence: TGTGCCAGCTCACCACAGGGGACCTATGGCTACACCTTC.

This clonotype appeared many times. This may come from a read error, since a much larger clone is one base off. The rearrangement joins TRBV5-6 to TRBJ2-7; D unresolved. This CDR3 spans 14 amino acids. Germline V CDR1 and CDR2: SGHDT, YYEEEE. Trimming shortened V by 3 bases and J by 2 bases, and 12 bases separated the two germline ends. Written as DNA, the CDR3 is TGTGCCAGCAGCTCCGGACGGCCTGCCTACGAGCAGTACGTC. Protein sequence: CASSSGRPAYEQYV.

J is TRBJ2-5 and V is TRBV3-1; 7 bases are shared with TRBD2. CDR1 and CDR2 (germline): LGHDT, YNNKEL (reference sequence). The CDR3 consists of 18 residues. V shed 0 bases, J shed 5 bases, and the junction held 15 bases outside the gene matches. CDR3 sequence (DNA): TGTGCCAGCAGCCAAGAACTTGGTCGGGAGGTTGTAGGGGAGACCCAGTACTTC. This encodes CASSQELGREVVGETQYF.

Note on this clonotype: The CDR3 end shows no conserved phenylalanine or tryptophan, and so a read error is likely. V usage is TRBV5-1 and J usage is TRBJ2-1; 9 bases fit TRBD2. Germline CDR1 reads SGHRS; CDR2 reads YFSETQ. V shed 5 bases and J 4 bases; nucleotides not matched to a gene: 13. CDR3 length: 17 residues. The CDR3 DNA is TGCGCCAGCAGTCCCGGAGCGCTAGCGGGGACGTACAATGAGCAGTTCTTA. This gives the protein CASSPGALAGTYNEQFL.

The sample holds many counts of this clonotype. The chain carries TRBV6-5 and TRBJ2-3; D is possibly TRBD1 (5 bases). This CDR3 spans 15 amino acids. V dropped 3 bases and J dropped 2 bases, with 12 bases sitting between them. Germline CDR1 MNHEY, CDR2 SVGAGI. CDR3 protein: CASSYRGSNTDTQYF. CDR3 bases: TGTGCCAGCAGTTATAGGGGATCTAACACAGATACGCAGTATTTT.

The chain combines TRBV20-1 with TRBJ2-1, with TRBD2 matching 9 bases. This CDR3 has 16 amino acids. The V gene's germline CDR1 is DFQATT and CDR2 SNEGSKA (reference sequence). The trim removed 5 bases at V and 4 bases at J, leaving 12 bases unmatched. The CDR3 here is CSAGPGTSLRYNEQFF. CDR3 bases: TGCAGTGCTGGTCCCGGGACTAGCCTCCGGTACAATGAGCAGTTCTTC.

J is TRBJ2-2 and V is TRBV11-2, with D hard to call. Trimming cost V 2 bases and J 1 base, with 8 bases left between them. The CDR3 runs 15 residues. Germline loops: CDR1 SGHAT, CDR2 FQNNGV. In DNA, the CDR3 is TGTGCCAGCAGCTTATCCTACAGGAACACCGGGGAGCTGTTTTTT. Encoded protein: CASSLSYRNTGELFF.

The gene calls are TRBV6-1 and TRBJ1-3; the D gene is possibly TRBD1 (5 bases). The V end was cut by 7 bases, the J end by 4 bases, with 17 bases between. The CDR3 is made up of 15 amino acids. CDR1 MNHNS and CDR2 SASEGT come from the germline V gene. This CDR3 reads CASTMTSGPGNTIYF. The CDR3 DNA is TGTGCCAGCACCATGACCTCGGGGCCCGGAAACACCATATATTTT.

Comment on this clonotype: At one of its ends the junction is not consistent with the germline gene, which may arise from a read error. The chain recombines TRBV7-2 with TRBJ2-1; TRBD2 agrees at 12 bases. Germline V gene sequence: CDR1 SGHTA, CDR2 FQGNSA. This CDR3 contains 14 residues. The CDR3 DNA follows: TGTGCCGGCAGGACTAGCGGGGCAAACAATGGGCAGTCCTTC. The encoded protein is CAGRTSGANNGQSF.

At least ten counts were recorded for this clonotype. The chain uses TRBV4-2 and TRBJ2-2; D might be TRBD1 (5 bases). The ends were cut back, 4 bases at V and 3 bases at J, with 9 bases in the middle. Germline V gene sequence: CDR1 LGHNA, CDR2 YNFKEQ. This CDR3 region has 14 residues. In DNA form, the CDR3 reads TGTGCCAGCAGCCTACGACAGCACACCGGGGAGCTGTTTTTT. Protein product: CASSLRQHTGELFF.

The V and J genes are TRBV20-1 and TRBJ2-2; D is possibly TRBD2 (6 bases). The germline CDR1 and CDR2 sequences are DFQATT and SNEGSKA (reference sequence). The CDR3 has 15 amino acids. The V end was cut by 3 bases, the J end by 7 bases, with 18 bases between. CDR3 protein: CSARGSGRSSGELFF. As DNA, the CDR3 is TGCAGTGCTAGGGGATCGGGGAGGTCGAGCGGGGAGCTGTTTTTT.